This T cell receptor (beta chain) was documented in a study of blood T cell repertoires in COVID-19 (TCRdb year 2020). Study-wide context: Collaborator samples came from the United States, Italy and Spain and covered acute and convalescent phases of COVID-19. The material from the prospective study consisted of cDNA or gDNA derived from T cells, B-cell-depleted T cells, or PBMCs. Deeply sampled blood TCRbeta repertoires from subjects exposed to, actively infected with, or recovered from COVID-19 were included in the dataset. The repertoires were released in a freely available public database meant as a resource for research on the immune response to SARS-CoV-2. The samples were drawn from the first 160 participants of the ongoing ImmuneRACE study and from 950 to 1,500 subjects provided by 6 global collaborators. Nearly every sample came with metadata listing a de-identified subject ID, COVID-19 status, age in years and sex. Where available, HLA class I and class II types were obtained from metadata supplied by the sample provider rather than from assay-based typing.

Overall results and qualifications from the work: Clinical and demographic metadata were provided uncurated, with the amount varying by source and participant.

One collaborating source in Seattle enrolled patients while the patients were actively infected and followed the patients over time throughout the course of disease. Each collaborating institution followed its own protocols to collect whole blood in K2EDTA tubes. Collaborator samples were shipped for TCRbeta analysis as frozen whole blood, isolated PBMCs, or DNA extracted from either sample type. This clone is a singleton in its sample. It lacks a known antigen. Per-base qualities were not stored, and no clone one base away is much larger. Trimming takes 9 bases from V and 2 bases from J, and the germline ends sit 19 bases apart. Reading from cysteine to phenylalanine, the CDR3 counts 15 amino acids. The read is trimmed to its CDR3 DNA, 45 bases read in frame from base 1. Via the germline V gene, CDR1 is MDHEN and CDR2 SYDVKM. The immunoSEQ Assay, a bias-controlled multiplex PCR, was used to amplify TCRbeta CDR3 regions from genomic DNA. From the authors' description of their analysis: The number of nucleated cells in each sample was estimated from the amplification of reference gene primers within the assay. Sequence reads were collapsed and filtered to measure the absolute abundance of every unique TCRbeta CDR3 rearrangement. For each sample, productive Simpson clonality was calculated by taking the square root of Simpson's diversity index across productive rearrangements. This immuneACCESS table, as held by TCRdb, lists in-frame sequences with V and J called but not all clones. Of the missing ones, under half trace to an unresolved V gene in checked studies; the others have no known cause. V and J calls plus clone size are reproduced from that table; the DNA served to infer D and trimming. The sample table holds some 270,000 clones, of which around 85% were seen once. Together, the top ten hold 0.87% of the sample.

The sequence came from a human donor with COVID-19, enrolled during active disease. The donor label of this sample is uncertain. The receptor chain draws on TRBV28 and TRBJ1-2; no confident D gene assignment can be made. What was sequenced was peripheral blood. For the CDR3, the sequence is CASDYSERRNYGYTF. The nucleotides are TGTGCCAGTGACTATAGTGAGCGGAGGAACTATGGCTACACCTTC.